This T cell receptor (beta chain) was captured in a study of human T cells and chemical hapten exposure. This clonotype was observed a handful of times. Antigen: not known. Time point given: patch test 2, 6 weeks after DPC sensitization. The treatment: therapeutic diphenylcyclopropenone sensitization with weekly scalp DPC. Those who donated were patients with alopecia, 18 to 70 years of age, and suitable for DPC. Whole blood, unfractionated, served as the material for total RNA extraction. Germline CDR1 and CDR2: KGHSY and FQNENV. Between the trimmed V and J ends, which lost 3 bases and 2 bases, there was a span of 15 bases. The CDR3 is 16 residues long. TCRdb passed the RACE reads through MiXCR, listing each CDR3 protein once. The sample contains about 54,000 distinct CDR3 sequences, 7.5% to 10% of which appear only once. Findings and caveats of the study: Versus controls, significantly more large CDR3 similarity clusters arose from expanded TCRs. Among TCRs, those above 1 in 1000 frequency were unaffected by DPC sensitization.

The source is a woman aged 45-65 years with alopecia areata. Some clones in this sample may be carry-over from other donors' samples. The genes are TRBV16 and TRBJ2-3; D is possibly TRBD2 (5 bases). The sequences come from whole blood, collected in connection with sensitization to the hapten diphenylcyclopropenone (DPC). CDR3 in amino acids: CASSHGGRGTTDTQYF. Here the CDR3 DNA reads TGTGCCAGCAGCCATGGAGGCCGCGGAACCACAGATACGCAGTATTTT.